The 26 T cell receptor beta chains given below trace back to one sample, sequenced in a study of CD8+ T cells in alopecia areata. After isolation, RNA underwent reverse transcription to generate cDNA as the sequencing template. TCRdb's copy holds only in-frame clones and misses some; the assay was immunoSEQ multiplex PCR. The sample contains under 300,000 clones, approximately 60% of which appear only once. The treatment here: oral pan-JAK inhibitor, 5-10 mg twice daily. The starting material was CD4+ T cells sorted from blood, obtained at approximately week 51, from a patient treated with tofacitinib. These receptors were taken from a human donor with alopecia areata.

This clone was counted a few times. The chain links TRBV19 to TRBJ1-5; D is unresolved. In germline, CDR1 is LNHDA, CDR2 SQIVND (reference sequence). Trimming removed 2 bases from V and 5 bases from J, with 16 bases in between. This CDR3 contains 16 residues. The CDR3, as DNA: TGTGCCAGTAGTATACACCAGATTGCCGGTGATCAGCCCCAGCATTTT. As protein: CASSIHQIAGDQPQHF.

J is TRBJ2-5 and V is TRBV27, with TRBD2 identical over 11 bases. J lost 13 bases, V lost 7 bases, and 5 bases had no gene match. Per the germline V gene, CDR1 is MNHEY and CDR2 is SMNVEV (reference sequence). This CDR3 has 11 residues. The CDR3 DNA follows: TGTGCCAGCAAGGGACTAGCGGAATTGTACTTC. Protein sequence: CASKGLAELYF.

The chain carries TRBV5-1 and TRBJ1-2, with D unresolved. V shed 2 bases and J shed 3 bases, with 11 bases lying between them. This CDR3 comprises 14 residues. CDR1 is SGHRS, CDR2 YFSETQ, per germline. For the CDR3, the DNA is TGCGCCAGCAGCTTTCATCCTTCGGACTATGGCTACACCTTC. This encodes CASSFHPSDYGYTF.

The CDR3 nucleotides are TGTGCCAGCAGCCCGGGCCCCCAAGAGACCCAGTACTTC. Translated, it gives CASSPGPQETQYF. The chain employs TRBV7-8 and TRBJ2-5; no definite D call. This CDR3 contains 13 residues. V dropped 5 bases and J dropped 1 base, with 8 bases sitting between them. The germline V gene encodes CDR1 SGHVS and CDR2 FQNEAQ. Based on the CDR3 plus reference TRBV7-8 and TRBJ2-5, the full variable domain is GAGVSQSPRYKVAKRGQDVALRCDPISGHVSLFWYQQALGQGPEFLTYFQNEAQLDKSGLPSDRFFAERPEGSVSTLKIQRTQQEDSAVYLCASSPGPQETQYFGPGTRLLVL.

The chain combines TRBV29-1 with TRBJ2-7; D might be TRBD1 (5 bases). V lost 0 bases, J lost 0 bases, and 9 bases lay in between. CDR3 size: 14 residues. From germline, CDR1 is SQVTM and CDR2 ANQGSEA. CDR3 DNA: TGCAGCGTTGAAGATCAGGGCAGCTCCTACGAGCAGTACTTC. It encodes CSVEDQGSSYEQYF.

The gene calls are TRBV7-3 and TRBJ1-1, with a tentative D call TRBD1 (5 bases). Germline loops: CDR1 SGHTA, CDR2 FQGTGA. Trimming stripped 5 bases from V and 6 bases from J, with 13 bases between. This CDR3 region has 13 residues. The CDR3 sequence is CASSPEGAAEAFF. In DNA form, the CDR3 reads TGTGCCAGCAGCCCGGAAGGGGCGGCTGAAGCTTTCTTT.

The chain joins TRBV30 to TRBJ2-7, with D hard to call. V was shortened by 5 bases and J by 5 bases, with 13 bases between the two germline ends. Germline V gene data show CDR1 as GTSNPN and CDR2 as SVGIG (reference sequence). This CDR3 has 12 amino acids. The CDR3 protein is CAWGSGANEQYF. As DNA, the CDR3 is TGTGCCTGGGGTTCAGGAGCGAACGAGCAGTACTTC.

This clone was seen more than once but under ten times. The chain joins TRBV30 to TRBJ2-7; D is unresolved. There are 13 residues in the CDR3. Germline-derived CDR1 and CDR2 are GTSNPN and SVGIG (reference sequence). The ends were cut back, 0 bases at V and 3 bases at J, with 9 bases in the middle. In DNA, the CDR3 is TGTGCCTGGAGTGTACTCGGACGCTACGAGCAGTACTTC. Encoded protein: CAWSVLGRYEQYF.

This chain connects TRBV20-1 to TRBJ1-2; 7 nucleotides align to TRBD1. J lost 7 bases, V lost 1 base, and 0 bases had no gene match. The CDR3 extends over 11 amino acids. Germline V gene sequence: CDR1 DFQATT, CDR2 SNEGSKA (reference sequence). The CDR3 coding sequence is TGCAGTGCTAGAGCAGGGGGTGGCTACACCTTC. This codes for CSARAGGGYTF.

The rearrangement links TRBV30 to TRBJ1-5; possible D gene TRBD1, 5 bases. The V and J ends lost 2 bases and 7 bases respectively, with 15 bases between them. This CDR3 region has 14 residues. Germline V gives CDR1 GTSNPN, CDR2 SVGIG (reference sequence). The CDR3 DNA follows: TGTGCCTGGAGTTACGGCCAGGGCGGCCAGCCCCAGCATTTT. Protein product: CAWSYGQGGQPQHF.

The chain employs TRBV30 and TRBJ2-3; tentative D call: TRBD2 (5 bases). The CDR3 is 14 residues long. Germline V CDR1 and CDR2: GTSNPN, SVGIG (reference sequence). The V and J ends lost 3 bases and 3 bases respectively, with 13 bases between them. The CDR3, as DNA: TGTGCCTGGAGCGCCGGACTTTCGACAGATACGCAGTATTTT. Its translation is CAWSAGLSTDTQYF.

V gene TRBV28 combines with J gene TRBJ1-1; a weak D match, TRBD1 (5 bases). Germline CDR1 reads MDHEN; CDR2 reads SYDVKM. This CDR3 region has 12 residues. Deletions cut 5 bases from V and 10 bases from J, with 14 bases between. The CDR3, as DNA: TGTGCCAGCAGTGACCCGGGGGTACGAGCTTTCTTT. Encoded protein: CASSDPGVRAFF.

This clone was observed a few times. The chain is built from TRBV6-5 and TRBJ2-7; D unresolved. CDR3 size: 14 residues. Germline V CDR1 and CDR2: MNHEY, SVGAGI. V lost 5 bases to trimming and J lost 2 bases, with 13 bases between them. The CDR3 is CASSDKLVTYEQYF. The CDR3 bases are TGTGCCAGCAGTGATAAACTGGTAACCTACGAGCAGTACTTC.

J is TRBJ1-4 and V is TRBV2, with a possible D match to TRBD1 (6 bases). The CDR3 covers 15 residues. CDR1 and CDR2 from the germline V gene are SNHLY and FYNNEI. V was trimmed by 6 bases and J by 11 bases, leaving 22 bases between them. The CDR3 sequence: CASSGNQGRGGKLFF. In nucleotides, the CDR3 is TGTGCCAGCAGCGGGAACCAGGGGAGAGGAGGGAAACTGTTTTTT.

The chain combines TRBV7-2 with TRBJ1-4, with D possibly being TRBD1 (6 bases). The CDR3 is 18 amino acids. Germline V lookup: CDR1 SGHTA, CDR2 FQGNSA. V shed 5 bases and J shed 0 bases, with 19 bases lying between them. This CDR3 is CASSGGQREISTNEKLFF. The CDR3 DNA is TGTGCCAGCAGCGGAGGACAGCGAGAAATTTCAACTAATGAAAAACTGTTTTTT.

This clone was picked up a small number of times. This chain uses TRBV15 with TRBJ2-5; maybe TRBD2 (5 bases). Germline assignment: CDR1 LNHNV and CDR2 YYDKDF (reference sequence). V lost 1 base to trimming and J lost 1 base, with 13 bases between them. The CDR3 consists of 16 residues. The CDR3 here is CATSRVSGLAQETQYF. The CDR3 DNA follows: TGTGCCACCAGCAGAGTGTCGGGCCTAGCCCAAGAGACCCAGTACTTC.

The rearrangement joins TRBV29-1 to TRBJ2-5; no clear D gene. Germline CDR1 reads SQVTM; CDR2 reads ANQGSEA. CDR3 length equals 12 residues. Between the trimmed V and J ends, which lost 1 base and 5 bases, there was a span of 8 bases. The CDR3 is CSVEGVGETQYF. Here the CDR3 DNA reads TGCAGCGTTGAAGGGGTCGGGGAGACCCAGTACTTC.

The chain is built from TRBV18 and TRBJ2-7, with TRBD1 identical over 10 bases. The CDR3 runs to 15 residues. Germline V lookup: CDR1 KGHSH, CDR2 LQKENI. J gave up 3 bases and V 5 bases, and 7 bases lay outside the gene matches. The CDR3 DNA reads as TGTGCCAGCTCATCCCGGACAGGGGGTCTCTACGAGCAGTACTTC. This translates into CASSSRTGGLYEQYF.

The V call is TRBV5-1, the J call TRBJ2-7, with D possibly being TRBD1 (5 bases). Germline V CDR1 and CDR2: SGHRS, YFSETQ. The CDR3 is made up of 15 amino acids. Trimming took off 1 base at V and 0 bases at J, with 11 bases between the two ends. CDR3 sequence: CASSLSQGASYEQYF. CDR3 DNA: TGCGCCAGCAGCTTGAGTCAGGGCGCCTCCTACGAGCAGTACTTC.

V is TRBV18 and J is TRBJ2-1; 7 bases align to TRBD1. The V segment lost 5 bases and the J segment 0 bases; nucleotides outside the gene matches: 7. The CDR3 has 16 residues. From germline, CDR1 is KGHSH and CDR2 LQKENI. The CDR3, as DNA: TGTGCCAGCTCATCCTTTGGGGACAGCTCCTACAATGAGCAGTTCTTC. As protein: CASSSFGDSSYNEQFF.

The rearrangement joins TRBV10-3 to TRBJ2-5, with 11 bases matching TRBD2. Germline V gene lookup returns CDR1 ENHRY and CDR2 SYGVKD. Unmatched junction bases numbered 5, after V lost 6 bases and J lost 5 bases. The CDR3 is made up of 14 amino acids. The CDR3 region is CAIREGLAAETQYF. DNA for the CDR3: TGTGCCATCAGGGAGGGACTAGCGGCCGAGACCCAGTACTTC.

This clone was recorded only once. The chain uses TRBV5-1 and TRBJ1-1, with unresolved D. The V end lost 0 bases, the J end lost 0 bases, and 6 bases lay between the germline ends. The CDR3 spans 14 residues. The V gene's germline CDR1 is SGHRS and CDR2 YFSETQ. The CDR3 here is CASSLVAVNTEAFF. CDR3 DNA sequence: TGCGCCAGCAGCTTGGTGGCTGTGAACACTGAAGCTTTCTTT.

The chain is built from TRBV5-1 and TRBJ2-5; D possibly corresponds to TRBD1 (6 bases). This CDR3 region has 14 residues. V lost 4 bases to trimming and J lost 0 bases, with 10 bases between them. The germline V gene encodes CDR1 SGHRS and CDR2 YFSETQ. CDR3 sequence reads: CASSTGQYQETQYF. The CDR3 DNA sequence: TGCGCCAGCAGCACCGGACAGTACCAAGAGACCCAGTACTTC.

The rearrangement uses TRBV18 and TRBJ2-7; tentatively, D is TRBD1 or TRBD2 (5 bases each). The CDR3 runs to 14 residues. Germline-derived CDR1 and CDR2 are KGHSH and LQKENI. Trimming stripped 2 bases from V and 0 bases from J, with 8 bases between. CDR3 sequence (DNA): TGTGCCAGCTCACCAGGGACGGACTCCTACGAGCAGTACTTC. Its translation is CASSPGTDSYEQYF.

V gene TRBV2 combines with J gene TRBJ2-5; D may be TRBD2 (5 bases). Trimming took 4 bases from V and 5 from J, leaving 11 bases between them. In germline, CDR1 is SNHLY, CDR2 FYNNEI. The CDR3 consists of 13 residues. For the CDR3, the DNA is TGTGCCAGCAGTGCACCCGGGGTGGAGACCCAGTACTTC. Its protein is CASSAPGVETQYF.

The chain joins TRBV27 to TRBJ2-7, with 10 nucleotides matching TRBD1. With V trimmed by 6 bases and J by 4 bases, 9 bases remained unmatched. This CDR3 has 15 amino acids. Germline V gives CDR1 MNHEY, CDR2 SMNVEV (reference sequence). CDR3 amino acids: CASSQRGTGEYEQYF. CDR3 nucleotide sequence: TGTGCCAGCAGCCAGCGGGGGACAGGGGAATACGAGCAGTACTTC.